This T cell receptor beta chain was identified during a study of T-cell reconstitution after alpha-beta-depleted transplantation in children. As concerns this clonotype: Its target is unknown.

CDR3 length equals 18 residues. The germline gives CDR1 SNHLY, CDR2 FYNNEI. V shed 5 bases and J 0 bases; nucleotides not matched to a gene: 12. Unique molecular identifiers were built into the TCRbeta library. MiXCR, applied by TCRdb to the PCR reads, yields one record per CDR3 protein. The sample contains about 97,000 distinct CDR3 sequences, about 7.5% of which appear only once. General study points: There were some patients whose high TCRbeta diversity at day 60 came from surviving recipient T cells and thymic progenitors. Reported findings indicate that, about two months after transplant, alpha-beta T cells came from several hundred expanded clones, which were derived from non-depleted graft cells. T-cell numbers and diversity, one year after transplant, stemmed largely from T cells that were newly produced.

This receptor was obtained from a boy younger than 10 with acute lymphoblastic leukemia, due to receive a stem cell transplant. The material was PBMCs, obtained before TCRalphabeta/CD19-depleted stem cell transplant. The J gene is TRBJ2-4, the V gene TRBV2, with 8 bases identical to TRBD2. For the CDR3, the DNA is TGTGCCAGCAGTTTTCAACTGGCGGGGGGCATAGCCAAAAACATTCAGTACTTC. It is translated as CASSFQLAGGIAKNIQYF. Full variable domain (rest looked up from reference TRBV2 and TRBJ2-4): EPEVTQTPSHQVTQMGQEVILRCVPISNHLYFYWYRQILGQKVEFLVSFYNNEISEKSEIFDDQFSVERPDGSNFTLKIRSTKLEDSAMYFCASSFQLAGGIAKNIQYFGAGTRLSVL.